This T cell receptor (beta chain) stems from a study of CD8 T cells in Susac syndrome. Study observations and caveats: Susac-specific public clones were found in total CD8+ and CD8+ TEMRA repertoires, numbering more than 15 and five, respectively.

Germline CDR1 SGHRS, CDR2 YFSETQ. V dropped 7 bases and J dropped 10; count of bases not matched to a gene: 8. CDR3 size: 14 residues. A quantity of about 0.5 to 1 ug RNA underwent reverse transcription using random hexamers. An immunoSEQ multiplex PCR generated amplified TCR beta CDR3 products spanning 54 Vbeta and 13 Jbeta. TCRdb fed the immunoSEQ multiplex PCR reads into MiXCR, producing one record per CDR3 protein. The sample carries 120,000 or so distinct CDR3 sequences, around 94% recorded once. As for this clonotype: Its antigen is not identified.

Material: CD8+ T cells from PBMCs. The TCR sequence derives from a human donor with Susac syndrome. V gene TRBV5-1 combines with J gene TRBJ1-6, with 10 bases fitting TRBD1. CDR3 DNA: TGCGCCAGCTCGGGACAGGGGTCCCAATCACCCCTCCACTTT. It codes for CASSGQGSQSPLHF.